These 14 T cell receptor beta chains were all obtained from the same sample, sequenced in a study of T cell responses to AZD1222 COVID-19 vaccine. Libraries were prepared by immunoSEQ multiplex PCR; TCRdb keeps only in-frame clonotypes and omits some of them. The repertoire holds some 100,000 clones, with about 86% as singletons. This specimen was peripheral blood, taken 28 days after the second AZD1222 dose. These receptors all come from an adult who received the AZD1222 COVID-19 vaccine.

The genes are TRBV7-2 and TRBJ1-5, with D perhaps TRBD1 (5 bases). V was pared by 1 base and J by 2 bases, with 6 bases between. There are 14 residues in the CDR3. Germline-derived CDR1 and CDR2 are SGHTA and FQGNSA. In nucleotides, the CDR3 is TGTGCCAGCAGCTTAGGGGACGGCAATCAGCCCCAGCATTTT. Protein product: CASSLGDGNQPQHF.

On this clone: The same CDR3 can be traced to other DNA sequences in this sample. The CDR3 loop is CATSDLRDTGELFF. The CDR3 bases are TGTGCCACCAGTGATTTGCGGGACACCGGGGAGCTGTTTTTT. V is TRBV24-1 and J is TRBJ2-2; D remains unclear. CDR3 length equals 14 residues. The V and J ends lost 0 bases and 3 bases respectively, with 4 bases between them. Germline lookup yields CDR1 KGHDR and CDR2 SFDVKD.

The chain combines TRBV28 with TRBJ2-5, with D possibly being TRBD1 (5 bases). Germline-derived CDR1 and CDR2 are MDHEN and SYDVKM. The CDR3 contains 14 residues. Trimming removed 6 bases from V and 1 base from J, with 12 bases in between. Written as DNA, the CDR3 is TGTGCCAGCAGCCCCCCAGGGATCCAAGAGACCCAGTACTTC. Amino acid sequence: CASSPPGIQETQYF.

V and J are TRBV7-3 and TRBJ2-5; possibly TRBD1 or TRBD2 for D (6 bases each). CDR3 length: 15 residues. Germline assignment: CDR1 SGHTA and CDR2 FQGTGA. Trimming removed 1 base at V and 4 bases at J, with 13 bases between. The CDR3 DNA reads TGTGCCAGCAGCTTAAAGGGGGGCTTGGGAGAGACCCAGTACTTC. Protein sequence: CASSLKGGLGETQYF.

The V gene is TRBV7-9, the J gene TRBJ1-1, with D possibly TRBD1 on 5 matching bases. The CDR3 spans 13 residues. Trimming stripped 3 bases from V and 4 bases from J, with 9 bases between. Germline V gene lookup returns CDR1 SEHNR and CDR2 FQNEAQ (reference sequence). The CDR3 region is CASSFGGGTEAFF. The CDR3 nucleotides read TGTGCCAGCAGCTTCGGCGGGGGCACTGAAGCTTTCTTT.

This clone came up once. The gene calls are TRBV7-6 and TRBJ1-3; 7 positions match TRBD1. This CDR3 region has 15 residues. In germline, CDR1 is SGHVS, CDR2 FNYEAQ. The V and J ends lost 5 bases and 0 bases, in that order; junction bases with no gene match: 4. Here the CDR3 DNA reads TGTGCCAGCAGCGGACAGGTCCTCTCTGGAAACACCATATATTTT. It is translated as CASSGQVLSGNTIYF.

The V and J genes are TRBV24-1 and TRBJ2-2; D unclear. Germline CDR1 KGHDR, CDR2 SFDVKD. The V end was cut by 3 bases, the J end by 0 bases, with 13 bases between. The CDR3 covers 17 residues. In DNA form, the CDR3 reads TGTGCCACCAGTGATCCCCCTGGTGGGGCGAACACCGGGGAGCTGTTTTTT. It specifies CATSDPPGGANTGELFF.

The chain uses TRBV27 and TRBJ1-3; D ambiguous. CDR1 and CDR2 from the germline V gene are MNHEY and SMNVEV (reference sequence). V was trimmed by 8 bases and J by 0 bases, leaving 20 bases between them. The CDR3 runs 17 residues. The CDR3 sequence is CASSKESPRFSGNTIYF. Written as DNA, the CDR3 is TGTGCCAGCTCGAAGGAGTCCCCCCGTTTCTCTGGAAACACCATATATTTT.

This rearrangement joins TRBV6-1 to TRBJ2-1; no clear D. The CDR3 length is 12 residues. The germline V gene encodes CDR1 MNHNS and CDR2 SASEGT. Trimming removed 2 bases at V and 5 bases at J, with 4 bases between. CDR3 residues: CASSELNNEQFF. The CDR3 DNA reads as TGTGCCAGCAGTGAACTAAACAATGAGCAGTTCTTC.

The rearrangement uses TRBV5-4 and TRBJ2-2; 8 bases align to TRBD1. Germline loops: CDR1 SGHNT, CDR2 YYREEE (reference sequence). V gave up 0 bases and J gave up 5 bases; unmatched junction bases: 9. The CDR3 sequence is 17 residues long. CDR3 protein: CASSLVPGQGITGELFF. The CDR3 coding sequence is TGTGCCAGCAGCTTGGTCCCCGGACAGGGTATAACCGGGGAGCTGTTTTTT.

The chain joins TRBV28 to TRBJ1-1; D gene uncertain. V was shortened by 6 bases and J by 0 bases, with 8 bases between the two germline ends. CDR3 size: 13 residues. Per germline, CDR1 MDHEN and CDR2 SYDVKM. The CDR3 DNA follows: TGTGCCAGCAGCGAGGTGGTGAACACTGAAGCTTTCTTT. It yields the protein CASSEVVNTEAFF.

This chain joins TRBV9 and TRBJ1-2, with unresolved D. This CDR3 spans 16 amino acids. Trimming cost V 1 base and J 0 bases, with 13 bases left between them. The germline gives CDR1 SGDLS, CDR2 YYNGEE. CDR3 region: CASSVSALAANYGYTF. DNA of the CDR3: TGTGCCAGCAGCGTAAGTGCCTTAGCAGCTAACTATGGCTACACCTTC.

This clone was found once. V is TRBV14 and J is TRBJ2-7, with D perhaps matching TRBD1 or TRBD2 (5 bases each). V lost 4 bases and J 3 bases, leaving 16 bases between the germline ends. This CDR3 comprises 15 residues. Germline V CDR1 and CDR2: SGHDN, FVKESK. The CDR3 nucleotides are TGTGCCAGCAGCCTTTTGGGGGACCGAGTCTACGAGCAGTACTTC. It specifies CASSLLGDRVYEQYF.

J is TRBJ2-1 and V is TRBV3-1 (or the pseudogene TRBV3-2); no definite D call. CDR3 length: 13 residues. Per the germline V gene, CDR1 is LGHDT and CDR2 is YNNKEL (reference sequence). Trimming removed 2 bases at V and 6 bases at J, with 8 bases between. This CDR3 reads CASSQIGLNEQFF. CDR3 in DNA: TGTGCCAGCAGCCAAATCGGTCTCAATGAGCAGTTCTTC.